These 16 T cell receptor beta chains were all obtained from the same sample, sequenced in a study of T-cell memory formation after mild COVID-19 listed by TCRdb under 2021. The library relied on 5' RACE. Data came from an Illumina NovaSeq 6000. The public reads were run again by TCRdb, first through fastp at Q25 and then through MiXCR, and only productive beta chains were kept. Merged by CDR3 protein, the rows form single entries marked with the most common genes and DNA. Across this sample there are around 370,000 distinct CDR3 sequences, with 21% seen only once. Approximately 12% of the sample rests with the top ten. The material sequenced was PBMCs or a T cell subset sorted from them (not recorded which). The source of these receptors is an adult woman who had mild COVID-19 (a few samples of this study predate the infection). The sample titles of this study are shuffled in the database, so cell type and time point are left out; the donor was told from shared clones.

This chain uses TRBV7-8 with TRBJ2-7; no clear D gene. V lost 0 bases and J 0 bases, leaving 12 bases between the germline ends. The germline V gene has CDR1 SGHVS and CDR2 FQNEAQ. The CDR3 runs 16 residues. The CDR3 spells CASSLAGPGPSYEQYF. In nucleotides, the CDR3 is TGTGCCAGCAGCTTAGCGGGTCCAGGTCCCTCCTACGAGCAGTACTTC.

This clonotype was seen a handful of times. The chain combines TRBV20-1 with TRBJ1-5; no clear D gene. This CDR3 is 14 amino acids long. Trimming stripped 1 base from V and 3 bases from J, with 10 bases between. From germline, CDR1 is DFQATT and CDR2 SNEGSKA (reference sequence). The CDR3 spells CSARVGGINQPQHF. The DNA of the CDR3 is TGCAGTGCTAGAGTTGGAGGTATCAATCAGCCCCAGCATTTT.

This clonotype has a handful of counts. CDR3 sequence (DNA): TGTGCCAGCGGCCTGCGGCCCCCACTGAATCTTGAAGCTTTCTTT. It encodes CASGLRPPLNLEAFF. The chain employs TRBV6-5 and TRBJ1-1; no reliable D call. V shed 8 bases and J shed 7 bases, with 23 bases lying between them. This CDR3 region has 15 residues. CDR1 is MNHEY and CDR2 is SVGAGI in the germline V gene.

A few counts support this clonotype. V and J are TRBV7-6 and TRBJ2-1, with TRBD2 matching 9 bases. The CDR3 consists of 16 residues. The V segment lost 5 bases and the J segment 8 bases; nucleotides outside the gene matches: 13. Germline CDR1 reads SGHVS; CDR2 reads FNYEAQ. CDR3 sequence: CASSLYLAGNRDEQFF. CDR3 nucleotide sequence: TGTGCCAGCAGCCTTTACCTAGCGGGGAATAGGGATGAGCAGTTCTTC. Combining the CDR3 with reference TRBV7-6 and TRBJ2-1 gives the whole variable domain GAGVSQSPRYKVTKRGQDVALRCDPISGHVSLYWYRQALGQGPEFLTYFNYEAQQDKSGLPNDRFSAERPEGSISTLTIQRTEQRDSAMYRCASSLYLAGNRDEQFFGPGTRLTVL.

This clonotype was observed a handful of times. The rearrangement links TRBV2 to TRBJ2-7, with D possibly matching TRBD2 (5 bases). Germline CDR1 is SNHLY and CDR2 is FYNNEI. The CDR3 spans 15 residues. The ends were cut back, 4 bases at V and 2 bases at J, with 15 bases in the middle. The CDR3, as DNA: TGTGCCAGCAGTGCGGTGAGAGGGTCGCCCTACGAGCAGTACTTC. Encoded protein: CASSAVRGSPYEQYF.

The chain uses TRBV7-2 and TRBJ2-1, with D tentatively TRBD1 or TRBD2 (5 bases each). Trimming pared 6 bases from V and 8 bases from J, leaving 11 bases between. The CDR3 is 12 amino acids. The germline V gene has CDR1 SGHTA and CDR2 FQGNSA. The CDR3 reads CASSWDLYEQFF. The CDR3 DNA is TGTGCCAGCAGTTGGGACCTCTATGAGCAGTTCTTC. The full variable domain, its missing parts supplied by reference TRBV7-2 and TRBJ2-1, is GAGVSQSPSNKVTEKGKDVELRCDPISGHTALYWYRQSLGQGLEFLIYFQGNSAPDKSGLPSDRFSAERTGGSVSTLTIQRTQQEDSAVYLCASSWDLYEQFFGPGTRLTVL.

The chain combines TRBV5-6 with TRBJ1-2, with D perhaps TRBD1 (5 bases). The germline gives CDR1 SGHDT, CDR2 YYEEEE. With 4 bases removed from V and 4 bases from J, the gap between germline ends came to 8 bases. The CDR3 is 12 residues long. The CDR3 nucleotides are TGTGCCAGCAGCCCGGGGCCCTATGGCTACACCTTC. Translated, it gives CASSPGPYGYTF.

In its sample, this clonotype was seen a few times. The rearrangement joins TRBV18 to TRBJ1-1, with a weak D call TRBD1 (6 bases). CDR1 and CDR2 (germline): KGHSH, LQKENI. The V end lost 4 bases, the J end lost 4 bases, and 13 bases lay between the germline ends. There are 14 residues in the CDR3. Written as DNA, the CDR3 is TGTGCCAGCTCACTAGACAGGTCGAGCACTGAAGCTTTCTTT. This sequence encodes CASSLDRSSTEAFF.

CDR3 in amino acids: CATSGPRTGGNTGELFF. The CDR3 DNA reads as TGTGCCACCAGCGGACCCAGGACAGGGGGAAACACCGGGGAGCTGTTTTTT. This chain joins TRBV15 and TRBJ2-2; 10 bases are shared with TRBD1. The CDR3 length is 17 residues. V was pared by 5 bases and J by 2 bases, with 8 bases of the junction left unmatched. The germline CDR1 and CDR2 sequences are LNHNV and YYDKDF (reference sequence).

This clonotype was seen a handful of times. The chain couples TRBV18 to TRBJ1-2; the D is unclear. Germline assignment: CDR1 KGHSH and CDR2 LQKENI. V dropped 2 bases and J dropped 2 bases, with 9 bases sitting between them. The CDR3 is 14 residues long. The CDR3 coding sequence is TGTGCCAGCTCACCAAGTTCAGAAAACTATGGCTACACCTTC. It specifies CASSPSSENYGYTF. Using reference TRBV18 and TRBJ1-2 for the parts outside the CDR3, the full variable domain is NAGVMQNPRHLVRRRGQEARLRCSPMKGHSHVYWYRQLPEEGLKFMVYLQKENIIDESGMPKERFSAEFPKEGPSILRIQQVVRGDSAAYFCASSPSSENYGYTFGSGTRLTVV.

The genes are TRBV6-5 and TRBJ2-3, with unresolved D. The CDR3 totals 14 residues. Deletions cut 6 bases from V and 3 bases from J, with 13 bases between. Per the germline V gene, CDR1 is MNHEY and CDR2 is SVGAGI. In DNA form, the CDR3 reads TGTGCCAGCAGCCACGACTTCGCAACAGATACGCAGTATTTT. It encodes CASSHDFATDTQYF.

This clonotype was counted between two and nine times. CDR3 protein: CATSRGTGDYEQYF. The CDR3 DNA reads as TGTGCCACCAGCCGCGGGACAGGGGACTACGAGCAGTACTTC. This chain connects TRBV15 to TRBJ2-7; 10 bases are shared with TRBD1. The V gene's germline CDR1 is LNHNV and CDR2 YYDKDF (reference sequence). This CDR3 region has 14 residues. V shed 5 bases and J 3 bases; nucleotides not matched to a gene: 4.

This clonotype has just a few counts. The chain recombines TRBV20-1 with TRBJ2-1, with 8 bases fitting TRBD2. The V and J ends lost 3 bases and 3 bases, in that order; junction bases with no gene match: 4. Germline V gene sequence: CDR1 DFQATT, CDR2 SNEGSKA (reference sequence). This CDR3 is built from 14 residues. The DNA of the CDR3 is TGCAGTGCTAGTGGGACTAGAGACTACAATGAGCAGTTCTTC. Its translation: CSASGTRDYNEQFF.

This clonotype has only a few counts. V usage is TRBV3-1 and J usage is TRBJ2-7; D unresolved. V was cut by 5 bases and J by 4 bases, with 12 bases left in between. Per germline, CDR1 LGHDT and CDR2 YNNKEL (reference sequence). The CDR3 is 13 amino acids. The chain's CDR3 is CASSKLDAYEQYF. In DNA, the CDR3 is TGTGCCAGCAGCAAGTTAGATGCATACGAGCAGTACTTC.

In this sample, this clonotype turned up a few times. The V call is TRBV5-1, the J call TRBJ2-5, with D perhaps being TRBD1 or TRBD2 (6 bases each). This CDR3 is built from 13 residues. The germline V and J ends were trimmed by 3 bases and 5 bases, with 11 bases remaining between them. Germline CDR1 SGHRS, CDR2 YFSETQ. DNA of the CDR3: TGCGCCAGCAGCTCGGGGGCGCGGGAGACCCAGTACTTC. It translates to CASSSGARETQYF.

There are a few counts of this clonotype. This chain joins TRBV27 and TRBJ2-3, with 10 bases identical to TRBD1. From germline, CDR1 is MNHEY and CDR2 SMNVEV (reference sequence). The CDR3 has 16 residues. V lost 6 bases and J lost 3; bases outside the gene matches: 9. This chain's CDR3 is CASRPPDRGLTDTQYF. The CDR3 DNA follows: TGTGCCAGCAGACCTCCAGACAGGGGGCTAACAGATACGCAGTATTTT.